This TCR beta chain came from a study of T cells in women clearing cervical HPV infection. Turning to the study itself: HLA type could not be excluded as a confounder.

Points on this clone: Antigen unknown. The CDR3 end is not reached by the read, which stops 3 residues before it; the germline J gene fills it in.

All donors had a single incident cervical HPV16 infection, not prevalent. Assay used: immunoSEQ multiplex PCR; TCRdb lists only in-frame clones, some missing. Found here are 45,000 to 50,000 clones; the top ten clones hold about a third. Germline V gives CDR1 GTSNPN, CDR2 SVGIG (reference sequence). The CDR3 length is 15 residues. The V gene end was trimmed by 4 bases and the J gene end by 6 bases; junction bases not matched to a gene: 13. Study-wide findings and caveats: TRBV6-7 relative abundance averaged roughly 0.099% in cases and 0.15% to 0.2% in controls.

The sequenced sample was blood buffy coat. The chain links TRBV30 to TRBJ2-7; 9 bases match TRBD1. This receptor was obtained from a woman aged 18 to 75 with a cervical HPV16 infection that either progressed to CIN3+ or cleared (not recorded which). Partial CDR3 DNA: TGTGCCTGGACCGGAGTGGGGACAGGGATGGGCGAG. Translation: CAWTGVGTGMGE. The CDR3 as a whole reads CAWTGVGTGMGEQYF.